Given below is one TCR beta chain in context. The CDR3 runs to 13 residues. The ends were cut back, 8 bases at V and 4 bases at J, with 17 bases in the middle. Germline V gene data show CDR1 as SQVTM and CDR2 as ANQGSEA. The protocol was immunoSEQ multiplex PCR, while the TCRdb copy is restricted to in-frame clones and leaves out a portion. This repertoire shows about 75,000 clones, nearly 98% found once; its top ten account for around 0.3%. This entry is derived from a study of technical replicates of blood from several donors. This receptor was taken from a human donor in good health. The chain recombines TRBV29-1 with TRBJ2-5, with D possibly TRBD2 on 6 matching bases. The sequenced sample consisted of T cells isolated from PBMCs. The CDR3 here is CSTSAGLLETQYF. For the CDR3, the DNA is TGCAGCACCTCCGCGGGGCTACTAGAGACCCAGTACTTC.